One and the same sample provided the 27 T cell receptor beta chains below, sequenced in a study of blood T cell repertoires in COVID-19. The table came from immunoSEQ multiplex PCR; TCRdb's copy has only in-frame clones and leaves some out. The sample lists about 87,000 clones; approximately 82% were seen once. The sequenced sample consisted of peripheral blood. These receptors came from a woman aged 55-69 years with acute or convalescent COVID-19.

The chain employs TRBV11-2 and TRBJ2-7; 8 bases agree with TRBD1. Germline CDR1 and CDR2: SGHAT and FQNNGV. J lost 4 bases, V lost 1 base, and 3 bases had no gene match. The CDR3 totals 14 residues. The CDR3 is CASSLGQGAYEQYF. In nucleotides, the CDR3 is TGTGCCAGCAGCTTAGGTCAGGGGGCATACGAGCAGTACTTC.

The chain carries TRBV6-5 and TRBJ1-2; TRBD1 aligns across 9 bases. The CDR3 totals 13 residues. Germline values: CDR1 MNHEY, CDR2 SVGAGI. V lost 6 bases, J lost 4 bases, and 3 bases stayed unmatched. The CDR3 DNA reads TGTGCCAGCAGACAACAGGGGGCCTATGGCTACACCTTC. Translated, it gives CASRQQGAYGYTF.

The chain couples TRBV5-1 to TRBJ2-3; TRBD2 aligns across 8 bases. V shed 0 bases and J 3 bases; nucleotides not matched to a gene: 3. The CDR3 covers 15 residues. CDR1 and CDR2 (germline): SGHRS, YFSETQ. This CDR3 is CASSLGLAPTDTQYF. The CDR3 DNA follows: TGCGCCAGCAGCTTGGGACTAGCGCCGACAGATACGCAGTATTTT.

This clone has just a few counts. The V call is TRBV7-6, the J call TRBJ2-2; perhaps TRBD2 as D (6 bases). CDR1 and CDR2 from the germline V gene are SGHVS and FNYEAQ. This CDR3 contains 15 residues. V shed 1 base and J shed 5 bases, with 11 bases lying between them. CDR3 in DNA: TGTGCCAGCAGCTTAGTTACGCGGGGAACCGGGGAGCTGTTTTTT. The encoded protein is CASSLVTRGTGELFF.

The table lists this clone with a count of one. J is TRBJ1-1 and V is TRBV7-3, with D possibly TRBD1 on 5 matching bases. This CDR3 spans 15 amino acids. With 0 bases removed from V and 3 bases from J, the gap between germline ends came to 11 bases. Germline values: CDR1 SGHTA, CDR2 FQGTGA. The CDR3 is CASSLTGGRDTEAFF. The CDR3 nucleotides read TGTGCCAGCAGCTTAACGGGGGGTAGAGACACTGAAGCTTTCTTT. Combining the CDR3 with reference TRBV7-3 and TRBJ1-1 gives the whole variable domain GAGVSQTPSNKVTEKGKYVELRCDPISGHTALYWYRQSLGQGPEFLIYFQGTGAADDSGLPNDRFFAVRPEGSVSTLKIQRTERGDSAVYLCASSLTGGRDTEAFFGQGTRLTVV.

V and J are TRBV5-8 and TRBJ2-3; no definite D call. The CDR3 spans 11 residues. V was cut by 6 bases and J by 2 bases, with 4 bases left in between. The germline V gene encodes CDR1 SGHTS and CDR2 YDEGEE. The CDR3 protein is CASTITDTQYF. CDR3 bases: TGTGCCAGCACCATCACAGATACGCAGTATTTT.

The V call is TRBV6-5, the J call TRBJ1-6; no definite D call. Per the germline V gene, CDR1 is MNHEY and CDR2 is SVGAGI. The CDR3 consists of 15 residues. V gave up 5 bases and J gave up 5 bases, with 13 bases separating them. The CDR3 loop is CASSRAGSDNSPLHF. CDR3 DNA sequence: TGTGCCAGCAGTAGGGCGGGGTCGGATAATTCACCCCTCCACTTT.

This clone was seen just once. The rearrangement links TRBV27 to TRBJ1-2; D uncertain. In germline, CDR1 is MNHEY, CDR2 SMNVEV (reference sequence). V lost 3 bases to trimming and J lost 6 bases, with 11 bases between them. CDR3 length: 13 residues. In DNA form, the CDR3 reads TGTGCCAGCAGTTTCAGGACTCAGAATGGCTACACCTTC. Residues: CASSFRTQNGYTF.

This chain connects TRBV7-2 to TRBJ2-7, with 9 bases identical to TRBD2. Germline V gene sequence: CDR1 SGHTA, CDR2 FQGNSA. The CDR3 has 18 amino acids. With 2 bases clipped from V and 3 bases from J, the junction kept 14 bases outside the gene matches. The CDR3 reads CASSLRGDSGGFLYEQYF. Written as DNA, the CDR3 is TGTGCCAGCAGCTTAAGGGGGGATAGCGGGGGTTTCCTCTACGAGCAGTACTTC.

The chain joins TRBV6-1 to TRBJ2-1; 10 nucleotides agree with TRBD2. The CDR3 consists of 17 residues. Germline CDR1 and CDR2: MNHNS and SASEGT. The trim removed 1 base at V and 1 base at J, leaving 4 bases unmatched. The CDR3 bases are TGTGCCAGCAGTGAAGTGAGTAGCGGGAGGTCCTACAATGAGCAGTTCTTC. Amino acids: CASSEVSSGRSYNEQFF.

The chain has TRBV7-2 and TRBJ2-7; TRBD1 matches at 9 bases. V was pared by 2 bases and J by 2 bases, with 1 base of the junction left unmatched. The CDR3 is 14 residues long. Germline-derived CDR1 and CDR2 are SGHTA and FQGNSA. The CDR3 here is CASSLRTGAYEQYF. The CDR3 DNA reads as TGTGCCAGCAGCTTACGGACAGGGGCCTACGAGCAGTACTTC.

This chain uses TRBV7-9 with TRBJ2-7, with 12 positions matching TRBD2. Germline values: CDR1 SEHNR, CDR2 FQNEAQ (reference sequence). This CDR3 spans 13 amino acids. The junction had 0 bases not matched to a gene; V was cut back by 8 bases and J by 1 base. The DNA of the CDR3 is TGTGCCAGCGGACTAGCGGGATCCTACGAGCAGTACTTC. Its protein is CASGLAGSYEQYF.

This clone was found a few times. The chain combines TRBV13 with TRBJ2-1, with 12 bases fitting TRBD2. The germline CDR1 and CDR2 sequences are PRHDT and FYEKMQ (reference sequence). The CDR3 loop spans 15 amino acids. V lost 3 bases to trimming and J lost 6 bases; unmatched junction nucleotides: 3. The CDR3 region has the DNA TGTGCCAGCAGCTTGGCTAGCGGGAGGGGCAATGAGCAGTTCTTC. Its protein is CASSLASGRGNEQFF.

This rearrangement joins TRBV9 to TRBJ1-6; 8 bases agree with TRBD1. V gave up 0 bases and J gave up 8 bases; unmatched junction bases: 4. CDR3 length: 15 amino acids. CDR1 is SGDLS, CDR2 YYNGEE, per germline. The CDR3 nucleotides are TGTGCCAGCAGCGTAGAAGGGACAGGCGATTCACCCCTCCACTTT. The encoded protein is CASSVEGTGDSPLHF.

In this sample, this clone turned up once. The V gene is TRBV5-1, the J gene TRBJ2-5, with 10 bases that match TRBD2. Germline loops: CDR1 SGHRS, CDR2 YFSETQ. The V and J ends lost 3 bases and 1 base, in that order; junction bases with no gene match: 3. The CDR3 contains 15 residues. CDR3 sequence: CASSSGLAAQETQYF. DNA of the CDR3: TGCGCCAGCAGCTCTGGACTAGCGGCCCAAGAGACCCAGTACTTC.

The chain recombines TRBV28 with TRBJ1-6; D not resolved. Germline V gene data show CDR1 as MDHEN and CDR2 as SYDVKM. Trimming left V 8 bases short and J 3 bases short, with 17 bases between. The CDR3 loop spans 16 amino acids. As DNA, the CDR3 is TGTGCCAGCCTCTTTGCAGGCGCGATCTATAATTCACCCCTCCACTTT. Its translation: CASLFAGAIYNSPLHF.

This clone has only one observation. The chain is built from TRBV24-1 and TRBJ1-5, with TRBD1 identical over 7 bases. V lost 3 bases, J lost 0 bases, and 13 bases stayed unmatched. This CDR3 contains 19 residues. The germline gives CDR1 KGHDR, CDR2 SFDVKD. The CDR3 loop reads CATSDAQGVGAYSNQPQHF. CDR3 bases: TGTGCCACCAGTGATGCTCAGGGGGTGGGGGCGTATAGCAATCAGCCCCAGCATTTT.

This clone was seen only once. V and J are TRBV5-4 and TRBJ2-7; D is undetermined. V lost 2 bases, J lost 0 bases, and 12 bases lay in between. Germline values: CDR1 SGHNT, CDR2 YYREEE (reference sequence). This CDR3 has 15 amino acids. The CDR3 loop reads CASSFKALRSYEQYF. The CDR3 nucleotides read TGTGCCAGCAGCTTCAAAGCCCTCCGCTCCTACGAGCAGTACTTC.

Here the CDR3 DNA reads TGTGCCAGTAGTATAGTTGGGAGGGGCCCTGAAGCTTTCTTT. Protein: CASSIVGRGPEAFF. V is TRBV19 and J is TRBJ1-1, with a tentative D call TRBD1 (5 bases). V dropped 1 base and J dropped 6 bases, with 12 bases sitting between them. The CDR3 covers 14 residues. From germline, CDR1 is LNHDA and CDR2 SQIVND (reference sequence).

This chain uses TRBV30 with TRBJ2-2; D is undetermined. Germline-derived CDR1 and CDR2 are GTSNPN and SVGIG (reference sequence). This CDR3 region has 13 residues. Trimming removed 4 bases at V and 8 bases at J, with 14 bases between. The CDR3 region is CAWNPRIAGELFF. DNA of the CDR3: TGTGCCTGGAACCCCAGAATAGCAGGGGAGCTGTTTTTT. Based on the CDR3 plus reference TRBV30 and TRBJ2-2, the full variable domain is SQTIHQWPATLVQPVGSPLSLECTVEGTSNPNLYWYRQAAGRGLQLLFYSVGIGQISSEVPQNLSASRPQDRQFILSSKKLLLSDSGFYLCAWNPRIAGELFFGEGSRLTVL.

The rearrangement links TRBV9 to TRBJ1-2; TRBD1 aligns across 8 bases. Losses at the gene ends were 0 bases for V and 5 bases for J; bases not matched to a gene: 6. The CDR3 extends over 15 amino acids. Germline loops: CDR1 SGDLS, CDR2 YYNGEE. In DNA, the CDR3 is TGTGCCAGCAGCGTAGGATCGCAGGGGGCGTATGGCTACACCTTC. The encoded protein is CASSVGSQGAYGYTF.

This chain joins TRBV7-3 and TRBJ1-2, with 11 bases matching TRBD1. The CDR3 is 13 amino acids. The V segment lost 5 bases and the J segment 11 bases; nucleotides outside the gene matches: 7. CDR1 and CDR2 (germline): SGHTA, FQGTGA. CDR3 loop: CASSPGQGAGYTF. DNA for the CDR3: TGTGCCAGCAGCCCAGGACAGGGGGCTGGTTACACCTTC.

The chain links TRBV5-3 to TRBJ2-1; D is undetermined. TRBV5-3 is noted as an ORF with a role that remains uncertain. This CDR3 has 12 residues. The ends were cut back, 5 bases at V and 9 bases at J, with 12 bases in the middle. This chain's CDR3 is CARRATAVEQFF. The CDR3 coding sequence is TGTGCCAGAAGAGCAACGGCGGTTGAGCAGTTCTTC.

The rearrangement links TRBV30 to TRBJ1-2; no definite D call. The CDR3 consists of 13 residues. Trimming removed 3 bases at V and 4 bases at J, with 12 bases between. CDR1 and CDR2 from the germline V gene are GTSNPN and SVGIG (reference sequence). The DNA of the CDR3 is TGTGCCTGGAGCCTTGGGCCCGCCTATGGCTACACCTTC. As protein: CAWSLGPAYGYTF.

The rearrangement uses TRBV11-2 and TRBJ1-2, with 8 bases lining up with TRBD1. Looked up from germline, CDR1 is SGHAT and CDR2 is FQNNGV. Germline trimming cut 0 bases from V and 8 bases from J; bases unmatched to any gene: 2. CDR3 length equals 13 residues. The CDR3 loop reads CASSLEQGGGYTF. The CDR3, as DNA: TGTGCCAGCAGCTTAGAACAGGGGGGAGGCTACACCTTC.

This chain uses TRBV27 with TRBJ2-4; D is perhaps TRBD2 (6 bases). The V and J ends lost 7 bases and 0 bases respectively, with 25 bases between them. The CDR3 is 19 amino acids. The V gene's germline CDR1 is MNHEY and CDR2 SMNVEV (reference sequence). CDR3 region: CASTPHPTGSLLAKNIQYF. The CDR3 nucleotides are TGTGCCAGCACCCCTCACCCAACCGGGAGCTTACTAGCCAAAAACATTCAGTACTTC.

The chain uses TRBV20-1 and TRBJ2-3; 7 bases align to TRBD1. Trimming at V came to 3 bases and at J to 2 bases, leaving 17 bases not matched to a gene. The CDR3 spans 18 residues. Germline loops: CDR1 DFQATT, CDR2 SNEGSKA (reference sequence). CDR3 loop: CSASAPIKQGIDTDTQYF. For the CDR3, the DNA is TGCAGTGCTAGTGCGCCTATTAAACAGGGGATCGACACAGATACGCAGTATTTT.